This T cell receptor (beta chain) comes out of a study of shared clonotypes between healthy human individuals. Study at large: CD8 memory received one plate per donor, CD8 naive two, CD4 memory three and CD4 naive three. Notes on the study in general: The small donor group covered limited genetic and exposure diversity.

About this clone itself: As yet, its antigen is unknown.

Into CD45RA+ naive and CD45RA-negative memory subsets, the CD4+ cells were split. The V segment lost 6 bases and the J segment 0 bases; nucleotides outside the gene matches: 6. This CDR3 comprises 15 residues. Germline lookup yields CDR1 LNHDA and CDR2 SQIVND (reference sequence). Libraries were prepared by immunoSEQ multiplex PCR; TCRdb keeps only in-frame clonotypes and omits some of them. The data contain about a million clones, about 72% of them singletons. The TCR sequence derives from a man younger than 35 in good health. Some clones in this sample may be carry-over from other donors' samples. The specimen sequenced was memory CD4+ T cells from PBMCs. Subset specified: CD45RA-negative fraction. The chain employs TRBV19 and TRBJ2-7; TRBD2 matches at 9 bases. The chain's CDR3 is CASRAGGTASYEQYF. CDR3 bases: TGTGCCAGTAGGGCGGGGGGGACAGCCTCCTACGAGCAGTACTTC.